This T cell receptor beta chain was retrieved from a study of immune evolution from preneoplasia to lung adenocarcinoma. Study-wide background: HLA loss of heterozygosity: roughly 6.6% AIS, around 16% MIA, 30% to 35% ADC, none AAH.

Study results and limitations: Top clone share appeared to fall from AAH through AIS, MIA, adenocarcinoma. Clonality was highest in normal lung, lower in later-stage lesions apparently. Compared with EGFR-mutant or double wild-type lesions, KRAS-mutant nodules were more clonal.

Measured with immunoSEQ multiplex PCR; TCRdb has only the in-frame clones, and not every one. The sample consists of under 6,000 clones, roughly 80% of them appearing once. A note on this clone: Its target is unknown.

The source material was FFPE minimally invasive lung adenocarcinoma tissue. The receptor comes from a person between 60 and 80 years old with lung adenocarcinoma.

This CDR3 is CASGNSRGGYTF. For the CDR3, the DNA is TGTGCCAGCGGTAACTCCAGGGGAGGCTACACCTTC. The chain carries TRBV11-2 and TRBJ1-2, with D perhaps matching TRBD1 (6 bases). V lost 8 bases to trimming and J lost 8 bases, with 15 bases between them. The germline V gene encodes CDR1 SGHAT and CDR2 FQNNGV. The CDR3 length is 12 residues.